The 3 T cell receptor beta chains below all came from one sample that was sequenced in a study of control samples from healthy donors and cancer patients. The table came from immunoSEQ multiplex PCR; TCRdb's copy has only in-frame clones and leaves some out. The sample holds 96,000 or so clones, 85% to 95% seen once. The sample comprised blood. The receptors shown here come from a man younger than 30 in good health.

The DNA of the CDR3 is TGTGCCAGCAGCCCCTTAACTAGCACCGGGGAGCTGTTTTTT. Amino acid sequence: CASSPLTSTGELFF. The J gene is TRBJ2-2, the V gene TRBV11-2; D might be TRBD2 (5 bases). In germline, CDR1 is SGHAT, CDR2 FQNNGV. Trimming pared 5 bases from V and 4 bases from J, leaving 11 bases between. This CDR3 has 14 residues.

Only one count was recorded for this clone. The V call is TRBV29-1, the J call TRBJ2-3, with 7 bases identical to TRBD1. CDR3 size: 16 residues. Germline loops: CDR1 SQVTM, CDR2 ANQGSEA. The V segment lost 6 bases and the J segment 6 bases; nucleotides outside the gene matches: 18. Here the CDR3 DNA reads TGCAGCGTCGCCCTGGGACAGCTTAAGATTAAGGATACGCAGTATTTT. Translated: CSVALGQLKIKDTQYF.

This clone has more than one count but fewer than ten. The V call is TRBV6-2 or TRBV6-3, the J call TRBJ1-2; D remains unclear. The V gene lost 2 bases and the J gene lost 9 bases, with 16 bases spanning the gap. The germline gives CDR1 MNHEY, CDR2 SVGEGT. The CDR3 loop spans 14 amino acids. CDR3 nucleotides: TGTGCCAGCAGTTACGGAGCCGAGTCGGGTAGCTACACCTTC. This codes for CASSYGAESGSYTF.